The source of this T cell receptor (beta chain) is a study of blood T cell repertoires in COVID-19. Study as a whole: Samples of COVID-19 (acute and convalescent) were obtained from the United States, Italy and Spain.

V lost 1 base and J 9 bases, leaving 6 bases between the germline ends. The CDR3 sequence is 11 residues long. Method: immunoSEQ multiplex PCR; TCRdb's copy keeps in-frame clones and lacks some. The sample contains about 90,000 clones, less than 85% of which appear only once. Sequencing was performed on peripheral blood. The TCR comes from a woman aged 70-85 years with acute or convalescent COVID-19. The chain joins TRBV12-3 or TRBV12-4 to TRBJ1-1, with D maybe TRBD1 (6 bases). CDR3 bases: TGTGCCAGCAGTTTAGGGGGGCAAGCTTTCTTT. The encoded protein is CASSLGGQAFF.